This is a list of T cell receptor beta chains from one sample in a study of cytomegalovirus exposure and HLA in healthy donors. Assay used: immunoSEQ multiplex PCR; TCRdb lists only in-frame clones, some missing. Of 90,000 to 150,000 clones in the sample, about 68% were seen once. The specimen sequenced was PBMCs. The source is a woman aged 45-59 years in good health and CMV-seropositive. CDR3s include the opening cysteine and the closing phenylalanine or tryptophan. Fields, in order: clone size, V gene, J gene, D gene, CDR3 DNA, CDR3 protein. A D gene is named only where the DNA matches it firmly. The size field is filled for only some rows; it gives once, few, many or a size class.

clone size: -; V gene: TRBV5-4; J gene: TRBJ2-5; D gene: -; CDR3 DNA: TGTGCCAGCAGCAGTTCTAAAGGTAGCGAGAAAGAGACCCAGTACTTC; CDR3 protein: CASSSSKGSEKETQYF
clone size: once; V gene: TRBV5-4; J gene: TRBJ2-3; D gene: TRBD2; CDR3 DNA: TGTGCCAGCAGCTCCGCGACGACTAGCGGGAGATTGTCGCAGTATTTT; CDR3 protein: CASSSATTSGRLSQYF
clone size: -; V gene: TRBV28; J gene: TRBJ1-2; D gene: TRBD1; CDR3 DNA: TGTGCCAGCAGCGAAGACAGGGGCAGTTCTTATGGCTACACCTTC; CDR3 protein: CASSEDRGSSYGYTF
clone size: -; V gene: TRBV30; J gene: TRBJ1-2; D gene: -; CDR3 DNA: TGTGCCTGGAGTCCCGGGTCTGTAAACTATGGCTACACCTTC; CDR3 protein: CAWSPGSVNYGYTF
clone size: -; V gene: TRBV14; J gene: TRBJ1-2; D gene: -; CDR3 DNA: TGTGCCAGCAGCCAAGTGGACAGTACGTATGGCTACACCTTC; CDR3 protein: CASSQVDSTYGYTF
clone size: -; V gene: TRBV5-1; J gene: TRBJ2-5; D gene: -; CDR3 DNA: TGCGCCAGCAGCTTGGAGCCAGGGATAGGAGAGACCCAGTACTTC; CDR3 protein: CASSLEPGIGETQYF
clone size: few; V gene: TRBV29-1; J gene: TRBJ1-5; D gene: -; CDR3 DNA: TGCAGCGTTGTGTCGACGGGGAATCAGCCCCAGCATTTT; CDR3 protein: CSVVSTGNQPQHF
clone size: -; V gene: TRBV30; J gene: TRBJ1-3; D gene: TRBD1; CDR3 DNA: TGTGCCTGGGGACAGGGATTTCTTTCTGGAAACACCATATATTTT; CDR3 protein: CAWGQGFLSGNTIYF
clone size: -; V gene: TRBV5-8; J gene: TRBJ2-7; D gene: -; CDR3 DNA: TGTGCCAGCAGCTTATTAAGGTCAGGAAGCGAGCAGTACTTC; CDR3 protein: CASSLLRSGSEQYF
clone size: -; V gene: TRBV5-5; J gene: TRBJ2-7; D gene: -; CDR3 DNA: TGTGCCAGCAGCGCCGCCCCAGGGCTTAAAGACGAGCAGTACTTC; CDR3 protein: CASSAAPGLKDEQYF
clone size: -; V gene: TRBV10-1; J gene: TRBJ1-2; D gene: -; CDR3 DNA: TGCGCCAGCAGTGAGTCGCGGGGCAACTATGGCTACACCTTC; CDR3 protein: CASSESRGNYGYTF
clone size: -; V gene: TRBV29-1; J gene: TRBJ1-1; D gene: -; CDR3 DNA: TGCAGCGCTTTTCCTAGAGGAGGGGACACTGAAGCTTTCTTT; CDR3 protein: CSAFPRGGDTEAFF
clone size: once; V gene: TRBV7-2; J gene: TRBJ1-1; D gene: -; CDR3 DNA: TGTGCCAGCAGCTTGGGGCGGATTCTGAACACTGAAGCTTTCTTT; CDR3 protein: CASSLGRILNTEAFF
clone size: -; V gene: TRBV29-1; J gene: TRBJ2-3; D gene: -; CDR3 DNA: TGCAGCGCCTGGGCCTTTTCGGCAGATACGCAGTATTTT; CDR3 protein: CSAWAFSADTQYF
clone size: -; V gene: TRBV6-5; J gene: TRBJ1-2; D gene: TRBD1; CDR3 DNA: TGTGCCAGCAGACTAACAACAGGGGTTGGAGGCTACACCTTC; CDR3 protein: CASRLTTGVGGYTF
clone size: -; V gene: TRBV2; J gene: TRBJ2-7; D gene: -; CDR3 DNA: TGTGCCAGCAGTGAGCAGGGATTGGGGGAGCAGTACTTC; CDR3 protein: CASSEQGLGEQYF
clone size: -; V gene: TRBV14; J gene: TRBJ2-1; D gene: -; CDR3 DNA: TGTGCCAGCAGCTCCCTGACAGGGAGGCAGGACAATGAGCAGTTCTTC; CDR3 protein: CASSSLTGRQDNEQFF
clone size: few; V gene: TRBV18; J gene: TRBJ1-1; D gene: -; CDR3 DNA: TGTGCCAGCTCACCAGAGGGAACTGAAGCTTTCTTT; CDR3 protein: CASSPEGTEAFF
clone size: -; V gene: TRBV7-2; J gene: TRBJ2-2; D gene: TRBD1; CDR3 DNA: TGTGCCAGCAGCGCGCGGACAGGGAAGAACACCGGGGAGCTGTTTTTT; CDR3 protein: CASSARTGKNTGELFF
clone size: many; V gene: TRBV10-3; J gene: TRBJ1-1; D gene: TRBD1; CDR3 DNA: TGTGCCATCCAGGGGGCGCGGGGGAACACTGAAGCTTTCTTT; CDR3 protein: CAIQGARGNTEAFF
clone size: -; V gene: TRBV9; J gene: TRBJ1-4; D gene: TRBD1; CDR3 DNA: TGTGCCAGCAGCCAATCGACAGGGGGATATGAAAAACTGTTTTTT; CDR3 protein: CASSQSTGGYEKLFF
clone size: -; V gene: TRBV4-2; J gene: TRBJ2-4; D gene: -; CDR3 DNA: TGTGCCAGCAGCCAATCAGACTCGTCAGCCAAAAACATTCAGTACTTC; CDR3 protein: CASSQSDSSAKNIQYF
clone size: -; V gene: TRBV11-3; J gene: TRBJ2-7; D gene: -; CDR3 DNA: TGTGCCAGCAGCTTAGGAGGTCCCGGACAGTACTTC; CDR3 protein: CASSLGGPGQYF
clone size: once; V gene: TRBV29-1; J gene: TRBJ1-1; D gene: TRBD1; CDR3 DNA: TGCAGCGTGACACAGGGGGCGGTGGACACTGAAGCTTTCTTT; CDR3 protein: CSVTQGAVDTEAFF
clone size: -; V gene: TRBV11-2; J gene: TRBJ1-5; D gene: -; CDR3 DNA: TGTGCCAGCAGCTTAGGGGGCTTACAGCCCCAGCATTTT; CDR3 protein: CASSLGGLQPQHF
clone size: -; V gene: TRBV4-1; J gene: TRBJ2-7; D gene: -; CDR3 DNA: TGCGCCAGCAGCCAAGACGGTTCCTACGAGCAGTACTTC; CDR3 protein: CASSQDGSYEQYF
clone size: -; V gene: TRBV7-5; J gene: TRBJ2-6; D gene: -; CDR3 DNA: TGTGTCAGAAGCTTCCGGACTTCAAGTTCTGGGGCCAACGTCCTGACTTTC; CDR3 protein: CVRSFRTSSSGANVLTF
clone size: -; V gene: TRBV28; J gene: TRBJ1-1; D gene: TRBD1; CDR3 DNA: TGTGCCAGCAGCCGGACAGGGGAAGCTTTCTTT; CDR3 protein: CASSRTGEAFF
clone size: few; V gene: TRBV18; J gene: TRBJ2-2; D gene: TRBD1; CDR3 DNA: TGTGCCAGCTCACCACTAGGGGGCCGGACCGGGGAGCTGTTTTTT; CDR3 protein: CASSPLGGRTGELFF